This passage covers 22 T cell receptor beta chains from one sample sequenced in a study of post-analysis software for immune sequencing data. Whole-study results and caveats: In patients, five or six TRBV segments were more frequent than in controls, with TRBV5-6, TRBV5-1 and TRBV20-1 among them.

TCR beta cDNA libraries included unique molecular identifiers. TCRdb itself ran the PCR reads through MiXCR, one entry per CDR3 protein. Here the sample spans roughly 870,000 distinct CDR3 sequences, around 53% being singletons. Their recognized antigens are unknown. Input material: blood. The receptor source for this set is a girl aged 10 to 17 with multiple sclerosis.

The chain has TRBV6-5 and TRBJ1-4, with D maybe TRBD1 (6 bases). This CDR3 comprises 13 residues. V gave up 7 bases and J gave up 8 bases, with 14 bases separating them. Germline-derived CDR1 and CDR2 are MNHEY and SVGAGI. The CDR3 nucleotides are TGTGCCAGCAAGGCAGGGGTGTGGGAAAAACTGTTTTTT. Translation: CASKAGVWEKLFF.

The chain links TRBV2 to TRBJ1-5; D may be TRBD1 (6 bases). V was trimmed by 4 bases and J by 9 bases, leaving 16 bases between them. Germline CDR1 SNHLY, CDR2 FYNNEI. The CDR3 has 14 amino acids. CDR3 protein: CASSGTGPSRPQHF. For the CDR3, the DNA is TGTGCCAGCAGTGGAACAGGGCCGAGTCGGCCCCAGCATTTT.

This clonotype was counted between two and nine times. The CDR3 DNA reads as TGCAGTGCTACCACCAATCGCGGGACTAGCGGGAGTTGGGGCACAGATACGCAGTATTTT. This encodes CSATTNRGTSGSWGTDTQYF. The chain recombines TRBV20-1 with TRBJ2-3; 14 positions match TRBD2. The CDR3 runs 20 residues. The germline CDR1 and CDR2 sequences are DFQATT and SNEGSKA (reference sequence). With V trimmed by 4 bases and J by 1 base, 16 bases remained unmatched.

This chain joins TRBV5-8 and TRBJ1-5, with D perhaps matching TRBD1 (5 bases). CDR3 length equals 16 residues. CDR1 and CDR2 from the germline V gene are SGHTS and YDEGEE. Between the trimmed V and J ends, which lost 4 bases and 7 bases, there was a span of 21 bases. The CDR3 is CASSAAVGQPQQPQHF. In nucleotides, the CDR3 is TGTGCCAGCAGCGCGGCAGTCGGACAACCTCAACAGCCCCAGCATTTT.

The J gene is TRBJ1-2, the V gene TRBV29-1; D call uncertain. There are 15 residues in the CDR3. V was pared by 3 bases and J by 2 bases, with 16 bases between. Germline V gene sequence: CDR1 SQVTM, CDR2 ANQGSEA. The CDR3 is CSVEDQVLGNYGYTF. CDR3 bases: TGCAGCGTTGAGGACCAGGTTTTAGGGAACTATGGCTACACCTTC.

The chain has TRBV2 and TRBJ2-7; D is tentatively TRBD1 or TRBD2 (5 bases each). The germline gives CDR1 SNHLY, CDR2 FYNNEI. V was cut by 6 bases and J by 0 bases, with 12 bases left in between. The CDR3 has 14 amino acids. The CDR3 loop reads CASRWDRSSYEQYF. CDR3 coding DNA: TGTGCCAGCAGGTGGGACCGGAGCTCCTACGAGCAGTACTTC.

The V call is TRBV15, the J call TRBJ2-3, with D possibly matching TRBD1 (5 bases). The germline CDR1 and CDR2 sequences are LNHNV and YYDKDF (reference sequence). The CDR3 has 15 residues. V was cut by 1 base and J by 6 bases, with 14 bases left in between. CDR3 sequence reads: CATSRGGSSGDTQYF. The DNA for the CDR3 is TGTGCCACCAGCAGAGGTGGTAGCTCAGGGGATACGCAGTATTTT.

This chain joins TRBV29-1 and TRBJ2-7; 9 nucleotides align to TRBD2. Germline values: CDR1 SQVTM, CDR2 ANQGSEA. The CDR3 is made up of 16 amino acids. V shed 3 bases, J shed 2 bases, and the junction held 11 bases outside the gene matches. CDR3 in amino acids: CSVDGERRGGTYEQYF. As DNA, the CDR3 is TGCAGCGTTGATGGGGAGAGGCGGGGGGGAACCTACGAGCAGTACTTC.

J is TRBJ2-6 and V is TRBV7-8, with TRBD1 identical over 9 bases. Germline V gene lookup returns CDR1 SGHVS and CDR2 FQNEAQ. V lost 6 bases to trimming and J lost 4 bases; unmatched junction nucleotides: 16. The CDR3 extends over 19 amino acids. The CDR3, as DNA: TGTGCCAGCAGTTCCACACCGGGACAGGGTAAAGGAGGGGCCAACGTCCTGACTTTC. It codes for CASSSTPGQGKGGANVLTF. The entire variable domain, with the rest obtained from reference TRBV7-8 and TRBJ2-6, is as follows: GAGVSQSPRYKVAKRGQDVALRCDPISGHVSLFWYQQALGQGPEFLTYFQNEAQLDKSGLPSDRFFAERPEGSVSTLKIQRTQQEDSAVYLCASSSTPGQGKGGANVLTFGAGSRLTVL.

The table lists this clonotype with a few counts. The chain uses TRBV9 and TRBJ2-7, with 11 nucleotides matching TRBD2. The germline gives CDR1 SGDLS, CDR2 YYNGEE. The CDR3 runs to 15 residues. J lost 3 bases, V lost 0 bases, and 2 bases had no gene match. This CDR3 reads CASSVDLAGGYEQYF. The CDR3 DNA follows: TGTGCCAGCAGCGTAGACCTAGCGGGGGGCTACGAGCAGTACTTC. The full variable domain, rest sourced from reference TRBV9 and TRBJ2-7, is DSGVTQTPKHLITATGQRVTLRCSPRSGDLSVYWYQQSLDQGLQFLIQYYNGEERAKGNILERFSAQQFPDLHSELNLSSLELGDSALYFCASSVDLAGGYEQYFGPGTRLTVT.

This rearrangement joins TRBV2 to TRBJ2-1; D possibly corresponds to TRBD2 (5 bases). The CDR3 is 11 amino acids. CDR1 and CDR2 (germline): SNHLY, FYNNEI. The V gene lost 4 bases and the J gene lost 10 bases, with 8 bases spanning the gap. In nucleotides, the CDR3 is TGTGCCAGCAGTGCTCCGGGGGAGCAGTTCTTC. This sequence encodes CASSAPGEQFF.

V gene TRBV20-1 combines with J gene TRBJ2-7, with TRBD2 matching over 7 bases. CDR3 length: 13 residues. CDR1 is DFQATT, CDR2 SNEGSKA, per germline (reference sequence). J gave up 2 bases and V 4 bases, and 5 bases lay outside the gene matches. The CDR3, as DNA: TGCAGTGCTATGACTAGCTTTACCTACGAGCAGTACTTC. Translation: CSAMTSFTYEQYF.

The chain carries TRBV12-3 or TRBV12-4 and TRBJ1-5; D not resolved. V gave up 1 base and J gave up 8 bases, with 18 bases separating them. This CDR3 has 16 residues. CDR3 DNA sequence: TGTGCCAGCAGTTTAGGGGCGGGTCGGGCTTTAGAGCCCCAGCATTTT. Translated, it gives CASSLGAGRALEPQHF.

The V and J genes are TRBV20-1 and TRBJ2-7; possibly TRBD2 for D (7 bases). Per the germline V gene, CDR1 is DFQATT and CDR2 is SNEGSKA (reference sequence). This CDR3 region has 17 residues. Trimming pared 3 bases from V and 4 bases from J, leaving 25 bases between. In DNA form, the CDR3 reads TGCAGTGCTAGCCCTGATCCGAGGGGGGGAACGATATACGAGCAGTACTTC. This sequence encodes CSASPDPRGGTIYEQYF.

J is TRBJ2-3 and V is TRBV12-3 or TRBV12-4; TRBD2 aligns across 8 bases. This CDR3 has 15 amino acids. V dropped 3 bases and J dropped 1; count of bases not matched to a gene: 3. The CDR3 region is CASSFVLAGTDTQYF. CDR3 sequence (DNA): TGTGCCAGCAGTTTCGTACTAGCGGGCACAGATACGCAGTATTTT.

This sequence joins TRBV20-1 and TRBJ2-3; possible D gene TRBD1, 5 bases. Germline V gene data show CDR1 as DFQATT and CDR2 as SNEGSKA (reference sequence). This CDR3 comprises 16 residues. Trimming removed 0 bases from V and 6 bases from J, with 19 bases in between. The CDR3 here is CSARDGARRLEDTQYF. CDR3 coding DNA: TGCAGTGCTAGAGATGGGGCTAGACGGTTGGAGGATACGCAGTATTTT.

The chain combines TRBV7-2 with TRBJ2-7; TRBD2 aligns across 9 bases. The ends lost 1 base at V and 6 bases at J; junction bases unmatched: 7. Germline V gene lookup returns CDR1 SGHTA and CDR2 FQGNSA. This CDR3 spans 15 amino acids. The CDR3 sequence is CASSLGNSGGCEQYF. CDR3 nucleotide sequence: TGTGCCAGCAGCTTAGGGAATAGCGGGGGCTGCGAGCAGTACTTC.

The chain is built from TRBV7-2 and TRBJ2-3; D ambiguous. This CDR3 contains 16 residues. Between the trimmed V and J ends, which lost 2 bases and 0 bases, there was a span of 12 bases. Germline CDR1 and CDR2: SGHTA and FQGNSA. CDR3 DNA: TGTGCCAGCAGCTTAAGGCCGGCGATCAGCACAGATACGCAGTATTTT. Its protein is CASSLRPAISTDTQYF.

The V gene is TRBV6-5, the J gene TRBJ1-2; D unclear. V lost 8 bases and J lost 4, with 8 bases in between. The CDR3 extends over 11 amino acids. Germline V gene lookup returns CDR1 MNHEY and CDR2 SVGAGI. The CDR3 nucleotides are TGTGCCAGCGGGCAGATCTATGGCTACACCTTC. Amino acid sequence: CASGQIYGYTF.

The chain uses TRBV7-2 and TRBJ2-3, with D unclear. The CDR3 length is 16 residues. CDR1 and CDR2 from the germline V gene are SGHTA and FQGNSA. V lost 1 base and J 0 bases, leaving 11 bases between the germline ends. CDR3 nucleotide sequence: TGTGCCAGCAGCTTAGGTCCGTTCACGAGCACAGATACGCAGTATTTT. This gives the protein CASSLGPFTSTDTQYF.

V and J are TRBV5-1 and TRBJ1-2; TRBD1 matches at 7 bases. Trimming cost V 6 bases and J 2 bases; bases outside gene matches: 7. The germline CDR1 and CDR2 sequences are SGHRS and YFSETQ. The CDR3 covers 14 residues. Here the CDR3 reads CASNGGGGNYGYTF. The CDR3 DNA is TGCGCCAGCAATGGGGGAGGGGGCAACTATGGCTACACCTTC.

The chain couples TRBV11-2 to TRBJ2-1; possible D gene TRBD1, 6 bases. Trimming pared 4 bases from V and 10 bases from J, leaving 23 bases between. The germline V gene encodes CDR1 SGHAT and CDR2 FQNNGV. The CDR3 totals 16 residues. The CDR3 DNA is TGTGCCAGCAGCTCGTTACTTGGGCAGGGGTTATACGAGCAGTTCTTC. Protein sequence: CASSSLLGQGLYEQFF. The whole variable domain, remainder taken from reference TRBV11-2 and TRBJ2-1, is EAGVAQSPRYKIIEKRQSVAFWCNPISGHATLYWYQQILGQGPKLLIQFQNNGVVDDSQLPKDRFSAERLKGVDSTLKIQPAKLEDSAVYLCASSSLLGQGLYEQFFGPGTRLTVL.